These T cell receptor beta chains were read from a single sample in a study of T cells in Graves' hyperthyroidism and ophthalmopathy. TCRdb itself ran the multiplex PCR reads through MiXCR, one entry per CDR3 protein. The table has 650,000 to 700,000 distinct CDR3 sequences, around 16% seen once. Sequences were obtained from blood. The receptor set was obtained from a man aged 50 to 59 with Graves' hyperthyroidism. CDR3s include the opening cysteine and the closing phenylalanine or tryptophan. The D gene is left open where the match is weak. Some rows mark clone size as missing; the rest say once, few, many or name a class of expanded clone.

clone_size	v_call	j_call	d_call	cdr3_aa	cdr3_nt
many	TRBV12-3/TRBV12-4	TRBJ1-5	.	CASSLRQFNQPQHF	TGTGCCAGCAGTTTGCGTCAGTTCAATCAGCCCCAGCATTTT
many	TRBV28	TRBJ2-7	TRBD2	CASSSPSGSNYEQYF	TGTGCCAGCAGTTCTCCTAGCGGCTCTAACTACGAGCAGTACTTC
few	TRBV24-1	TRBJ1-1	.	CATSNGNTEAFF	TGTGCCACTTCTAACGGGAACACTGAAGCTTTCTTT
.	TRBV5-4	TRBJ2-2	.	CASSSQLRQQNTGELFF	TGTGCCAGCAGCTCCCAGCTGAGACAGCAGAACACCGGGGAGCTGTTTTTT
many	TRBV14	TRBJ2-7	.	CASSHLAARGEQYF	TGTGCCAGCAGCCATCTTGCGGCCCGTGGGGAGCAGTACTTC
.	TRBV29-1	TRBJ2-3	.	CSVATGDTQYF	TGCAGCGTGGCTACAGGGGATACGCAGTATTTT
few	TRBV3-1	TRBJ1-2	.	CASSHRDGYGYTF	TGTGCCAGCAGCCACCGGGACGGCTATGGCTACACCTTC
.	TRBV28	TRBJ2-4	TRBD2	CASSFWLAGGQGGKNIQYF	TGTGCCAGCAGTTTTTGGCTAGCGGGAGGCCAAGGGGGCAAAAACATTCAGTACTTC
many	TRBV12-3/TRBV12-4	TRBJ2-3	.	CASSLGRDSHTQYF	TGTGCCAGCAGTTTAGGGCGGGATAGCCATACGCAGTATTTT
.	TRBV4-2	TRBJ1-2	.	CASSLEDGANYGCTF	TGTGCCAGCAGCCTGGAGGACGGGGCTAACTATGGCTGCACCTTC
many	TRBV2	TRBJ2-7	.	CASMVLRQRGIYEQYF	TGTGCCAGCATGGTATTGAGACAACGGGGGATCTACGAGCAGTACTTC
few	TRBV20-1	TRBJ2-5	TRBD2	CSAGASGRFLGGRQYF	TGCAGTGCTGGCGCTAGCGGGAGGTTCCTCGGAGGGCGTCAGTACTTC